One T cell receptor (beta chain) is described in this entry. The source of the sample is a study of blood T cell repertoires in COVID-19. Study-wide background: Sites across the United States, Italy and Spain contributed samples from acute and convalescent COVID-19.

Measured with immunoSEQ multiplex PCR; TCRdb has only the in-frame clones, and not every one. Among more than 95,000 clones listed, 70% to 90% were seen once. From germline, CDR1 is SGDLS and CDR2 YYNGEE. V lost 7 bases and J 4 bases, leaving 17 bases between the germline ends. This CDR3 has 15 amino acids. This receptor was identified in a man over 45 with acute or convalescent COVID-19. This chain joins TRBV9 and TRBJ1-4; D is uncertain. The sequenced sample consisted of peripheral blood. CDR3 loop: CASVSIRGFNEKLFF. CDR3 nucleotides: TGTGCCAGCGTTAGTATACGAGGGTTTAATGAAAAACTGTTTTTT.